The next 8 T cell receptor beta chains were all read from a single sample in a study of memory CD4+ T cells and cytomegalovirus serostatus (dated by TCRdb to about 2019). Single viable CD3+CD4+CD8-CD45RO+ cells were sorted as memory CD4+ T cells on a FACSAria II. The library was produced with the immunoSEQ multiplex PCR assay. The clones in this table, taken by TCRdb from immuneACCESS, are in-frame only. Not every clone is retained; where verified, under half of the shortfall comes from an unresolved V gene, and the cause of the rest is unknown. Counted in this sample were some 95,000 clones; over 70% of them appeared once. The top ten clonotypes cover about 3.6% of the sample. The sample taken for sequencing was memory CD4+ T cells from blood. Receptors originate from an adult in good health and CMV-seropositive.

V and J are TRBV29-1 and TRBJ2-7, with 10 bases that match TRBD1. V shed 7 bases and J 3 bases; nucleotides not matched to a gene: 6. Germline assignment: CDR1 SQVTM and CDR2 ANQGSEA. There are 13 residues in the CDR3. CDR3: CSAETGGRYEQYF. As DNA, the CDR3 is TGCAGCGCTGAGACAGGGGGCCGCTACGAGCAGTACTTC.

The CDR3 region has the DNA TGTGCCAGCAGAGTCGGACAGTTCCCAAACACCGGGGAGCTGTTTTTT. As protein: CASRVGQFPNTGELFF. The rearrangement uses TRBV27 and TRBJ2-2; a weak D match, TRBD1 (6 bases). Germline-derived CDR1 and CDR2 are MNHEY and SMNVEV (reference sequence). V was shortened by 6 bases and J by 2 bases, with 16 bases between the two germline ends. The CDR3 runs to 16 residues.

The chain is built from TRBV7-9 and TRBJ2-5, with D possibly matching TRBD1 (6 bases). This CDR3 has 13 residues. Per germline, CDR1 SEHNR and CDR2 FQNEAQ (reference sequence). V was pared by 1 base and J by 4 bases, with 7 bases between. CDR3 DNA sequence: TGTGCCAGCAGCTTAGGCAGGGGAGAGACCCAGTACTTC. Translation gives CASSLGRGETQYF.

CDR3 bases: TGCGCCAGCAGCGGACAGGGGAAAAGGACAGATACGCAGTATTTT. Translated: CASSGQGKRTDTQYF. The chain uses TRBV4-1 and TRBJ2-3, with TRBD1 matching over 9 bases. The CDR3 is 15 residues long. Trimming removed 5 bases from V and 3 bases from J; junction bases left unmatched: 6. Germline V gives CDR1 MGHRA, CDR2 YSYEKL.

The gene calls are TRBV7-9 and TRBJ1-2; possible D gene TRBD1, 6 bases. Germline CDR1 reads SEHNR; CDR2 reads FQNEAQ (reference sequence). The CDR3 has 16 amino acids. The ends were cut back, 4 bases at V and 4 bases at J, with 19 bases in the middle. The CDR3 protein is CASSYLDKGVPYGYTF. The CDR3, as DNA: TGTGCCAGCAGCTATCTAGATAAGGGGGTACCCTATGGCTACACCTTC.

This clone was seen a few times. The chain carries TRBV28 and TRBJ1-1; 9 bases match TRBD1. Trimming removed 3 bases from V and 1 base from J; junction bases left unmatched: 3. Germline V gives CDR1 MDHEN, CDR2 SYDVKM. This CDR3 region has 15 residues. CDR3 sequence (DNA): TGTGCCAGCAGTTTGGAGACAGGGGGGAACACTGAAGCTTTCTTT. It encodes CASSLETGGNTEAFF.

V gene TRBV4-1 combines with J gene TRBJ1-2; D not certain. This CDR3 region has 15 residues. The germline V and J ends were trimmed by 1 base and 7 bases, with 16 bases remaining between them. The germline V gene encodes CDR1 MGHRA and CDR2 YSYEKL. CDR3 nucleotide sequence: TGCGCCAGCAGCCAAGGTTGGCAGGTACAAAGTGGCTACACCTTC. Its translation is CASSQGWQVQSGYTF.

The CDR3 region is CASTVQGPNQPQHF. CDR3 sequence (DNA): TGTGCCAGCACCGTACAGGGGCCTAATCAGCCCCAGCATTTT. This chain connects TRBV2 to TRBJ1-5, with 7 bases that match TRBD1. In germline, CDR1 is SNHLY, CDR2 FYNNEI. The CDR3 consists of 14 residues. The J segment lost 4 bases and the V segment lost 7 bases, leaving 7 bases of the junction unmatched.